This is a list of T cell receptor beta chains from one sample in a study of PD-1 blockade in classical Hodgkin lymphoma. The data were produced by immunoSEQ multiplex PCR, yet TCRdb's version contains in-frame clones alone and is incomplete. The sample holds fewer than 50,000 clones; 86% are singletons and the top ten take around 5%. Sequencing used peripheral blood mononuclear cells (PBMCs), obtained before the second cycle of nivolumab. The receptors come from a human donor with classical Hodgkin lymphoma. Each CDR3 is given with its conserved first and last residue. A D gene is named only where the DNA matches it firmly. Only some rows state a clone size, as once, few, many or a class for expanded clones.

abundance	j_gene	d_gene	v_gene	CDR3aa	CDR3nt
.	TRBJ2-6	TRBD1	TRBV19	CASNPSGQPYSGANVLTF	TGTGCCAGTAATCCGTCGGGACAGCCCTACTCTGGGGCCAACGTCCTGACTTTC
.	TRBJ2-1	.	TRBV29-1	CSVVRRLAVTDNEQFF	TGCAGCGTGGTGCGGCGGCTAGCCGTTACCGACAATGAGCAGTTCTTC
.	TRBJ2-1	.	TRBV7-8	CASSLGAIKNEQFF	TGTGCCAGCAGCTTAGGGGCCATAAAGAATGAGCAGTTCTTC
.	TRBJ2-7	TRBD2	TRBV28	CASSLTSVGRAYEQYF	TGTGCCAGCAGTCTGACTAGCGTCGGGCGGGCCTACGAGCAGTACTTC
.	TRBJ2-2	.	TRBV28	CASSFPQNTGELFF	TGTGCCAGCAGTTTTCCCCAAAACACCGGGGAGCTGTTTTTT
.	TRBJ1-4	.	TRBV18	CASSPVSTNEKLFF	TGTGCCAGCTCACCGGTTTCAACTAATGAAAAACTGTTTTTT
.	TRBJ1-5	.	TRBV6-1	CASFALGQPQHF	TGTGCCAGCTTCGCCTTAGGGCAGCCCCAGCATTTT
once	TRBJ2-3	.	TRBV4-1	CASSQSGSTDTQYF	TGCGCCAGCAGCCAAAGCGGGAGCACAGATACGCAGTATTTT
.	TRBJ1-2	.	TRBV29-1	CSVEDLPSHYGYTF	TGCAGCGTTGAAGATCTCCCAAGCCACTATGGCTACACCTTC
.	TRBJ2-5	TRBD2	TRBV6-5	CASSYSAGLAGETQYF	TGTGCCAGCAGTTACTCGGCGGGACTAGCGGGGGAGACCCAGTACTTC
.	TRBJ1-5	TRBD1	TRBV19	CASSSGQGLAQPQHF	TGTGCCAGTAGTTCGGGACAGGGTTTGGCTCAGCCCCAGCATTTT
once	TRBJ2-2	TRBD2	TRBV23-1	CASSHLRAGLAGGPDTGELFF	TGCGCCAGCAGTCATCTCCGGGCAGGACTAGCGGGGGGGCCCGACACCGGGGAGCTGTTTTTT
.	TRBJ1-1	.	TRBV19	CASSGPGGWAVVGAFF	TGTGCCAGTAGTGGCCCCGGGGGCTGGGCGGTGGTAGGAGCTTTCTTT
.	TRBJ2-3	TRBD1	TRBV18	CASSPTGQGYTDTQYF	TGTGCCAGCTCACCAACCGGACAGGGCTACACAGATACGCAGTATTTT
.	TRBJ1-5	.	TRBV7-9	CASSLMGAHQPQHF	TGTGCCAGCAGCTTAATGGGGGCGCACCAGCCCCAGCATTTT
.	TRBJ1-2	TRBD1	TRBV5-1	CASSPRQGAQDGYTF	TGCGCCAGCAGCCCAAGACAGGGGGCGCAGGATGGCTACACCTTC
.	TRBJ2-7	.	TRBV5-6	CASSLAGLNAYEQYF	TGTGCCAGCAGCTTGGCAGGGCTAAATGCCTACGAGCAGTACTTC
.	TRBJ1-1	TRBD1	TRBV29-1	CSVGRQGGAEAFF	TGCAGCGTTGGGAGACAGGGTGGAGCAGAAGCTTTCTTT
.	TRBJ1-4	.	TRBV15	CATSRGILGVTNEKLFF	TGTGCCACCAGCAGAGGAATTCTAGGGGTTACTAATGAAAAACTGTTTTTT
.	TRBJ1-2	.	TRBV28	CASTGGGWYYGYTF	TGTGCCAGCACGGGGGGGGGCTGGTACTATGGCTACACCTTC
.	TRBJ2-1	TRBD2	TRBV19	CASSIETSGRKQFF	TGTGCCAGTAGTATAGAGACTAGCGGGCGGAAGCAGTTCTTC
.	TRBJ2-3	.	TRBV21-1	CASSKGVPGQQSTDTQYF	TGTGCCAGCAGCAAGGGGGTCCCGGGACAGCAAAGCACAGATACGCAGTATTTT
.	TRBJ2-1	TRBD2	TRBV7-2	CASSLKLAGLNEQFF	TGTGCCAGCAGCTTAAAACTAGCGGGTCTCAATGAGCAGTTCTTC
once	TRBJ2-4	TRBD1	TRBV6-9	CASSYPRKFQGAPAKNIQYF	TGTGCCAGCAGTTACCCCCGAAAGTTCCAGGGGGCCCCCGCCAAAAACATTCAGTACTTC
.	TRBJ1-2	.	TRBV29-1	CSVRGNYGYTF	TGCAGCGTTAGGGGGAACTATGGCTACACCTTC
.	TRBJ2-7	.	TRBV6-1	CASSDGGLEQYF	TGTGCCAGCAGTGACGGGGGGCTCGAGCAGTACTTC
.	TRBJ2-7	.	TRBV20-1	CSARVVGEQYF	TGCAGTGCTAGGGTGGTCGGTGAGCAGTACTTC
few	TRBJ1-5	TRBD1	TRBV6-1	CASSEAGGTVNQPQHF	TGTGCCAGCAGTGAAGCAGGGGGGACAGTCAATCAGCCCCAGCATTTT
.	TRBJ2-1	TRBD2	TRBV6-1	CASSEVGGGRQFF	TGTGCCAGCAGTGAAGTGGGCGGCGGGAGGCAGTTCTTC
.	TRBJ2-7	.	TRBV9	CASSVSSPSYEQYF	TGTGCCAGCAGCGTCTCCTCCCCCTCCTACGAGCAGTACTTC
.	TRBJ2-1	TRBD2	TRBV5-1	CASSLLAGTYNEQFF	TGCGCCAGCAGCTTACTAGCGGGGACCTACAATGAGCAGTTCTTC
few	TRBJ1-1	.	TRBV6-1	CASSELGLGRTEAFF	TGTGCCAGCAGTGAACTTGGGTTAGGGAGGACTGAAGCTTTCTTT
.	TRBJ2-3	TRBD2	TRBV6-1	CASLILAGSTDTQYF	TGTGCCAGCCTTATCCTAGCGGGGAGCACAGATACGCAGTATTTT
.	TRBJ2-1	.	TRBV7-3	CASSLISDSYNEQFF	TGTGCCAGCAGCTTAATAAGCGATTCCTACAATGAGCAGTTCTTC
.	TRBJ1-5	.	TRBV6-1	CASREIRSNQPQHF	TGTGCCAGCAGGGAGATCCGGAGCAATCAGCCCCAGCATTTT
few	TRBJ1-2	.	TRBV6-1	CASSEHAGIDGYTF	TGTGCCAGCAGTGAACACGCAGGGATCGATGGCTACACCTTC
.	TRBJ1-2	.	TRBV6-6	CASSYGGRIYGYTF	TGTGCCAGCAGTTATGGGGGGCGAATCTATGGCTACACCTTC
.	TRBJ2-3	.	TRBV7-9	CASEKGNGISDTQYF	TGTGCCAGCGAAAAGGGAAACGGGATTTCAGATACGCAGTATTTT
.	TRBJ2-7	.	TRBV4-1	CASSQPGTTPYEQYF	TGCGCCAGCAGCCAGCCCGGGACAACTCCTTACGAGCAGTACTTC
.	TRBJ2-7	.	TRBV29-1	CSVELGGAYEQYF	TGCAGCGTTGAACTTGGGGGCGCTTACGAGCAGTACTTC
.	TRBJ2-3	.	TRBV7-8	CASSLAQGFIYTDTQYF	TGTGCCAGCAGCTTAGCCCAGGGCTTCATATACACAGATACGCAGTATTTT
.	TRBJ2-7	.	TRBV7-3	CASSLTLKVAGEKDYEQYF	TGTGCCAGCAGCTTAACGTTAAAGGTTGCAGGGGAAAAGGACTACGAGCAGTACTTC
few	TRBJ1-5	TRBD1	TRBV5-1	CASRQTGDSNQPQHF	TGCGCCAGCAGACAGACAGGGGATAGCAATCAGCCCCAGCATTTT
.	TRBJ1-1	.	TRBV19	CASSKAAILNTEAFF	TGTGCCAGTAGTAAGGCAGCTATTCTCAACACTGAAGCTTTCTTT
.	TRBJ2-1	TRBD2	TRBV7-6	CASSTIAGLSYNEQFF	TGTGCCAGCAGCACCATAGCGGGACTTTCCTACAATGAGCAGTTCTTC
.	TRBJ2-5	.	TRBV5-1	CAGSLTGGRETQYF	TGCGCCGGCAGCTTAACGGGGGGCAGAGAGACCCAGTACTTC
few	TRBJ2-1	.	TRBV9	CASSENYLNEQFF	TGTGCCAGCAGCGAAAACTACCTCAATGAGCAGTTCTTC